These 8 T cell receptor beta chains were sequenced from one sample in a study of T cell repertoires in cytomegalovirus infection (dated by TCRdb to about 2019). Sequencing relied on an Illumina HiSeq 1500. Through fastp at Q25 and MiXCR, TCRdb rebuilt clones from the public reads, retaining in-frame beta chains. Here each entry gathers all rows of one CDR3 protein and keeps the most common genes and DNA. Here the sample has about 76,000 distinct CDR3 sequences; about 3.8% occur a single time. Of the sample, approximately 4.3% falls within the top ten clones. What was sequenced was PBMCs. The receptors shown here come from a human donor in good health (CMV status not recorded). Some clones in this sample may be carry-over from other donors' samples.

This clonotype was observed at least ten times. The chain carries TRBV28 and TRBJ1-4; D is undetermined. Germline CDR1 reads MDHEN; CDR2 reads SYDVKM. Trimming removed 5 bases from V and 5 bases from J, with 15 bases in between. The CDR3 extends over 15 amino acids. This CDR3 is CASSPFPSTNEKLFF. CDR3 bases: TGTGCCAGCAGTCCCTTCCCCTCGACAAATGAAAAACTGTTTTTT. The variable domain in full, completed from reference TRBV28 and TRBJ1-4, reads DVKVTQSSRYLVKRTGEKVFLECVQDMDHENMFWYRQDPGLGLRLIYFSYDVKMKEKGDIPEGYSVSREKKERFSLILESASTNQTSMYLCASSPFPSTNEKLFFGSGTQLSVL.

This clonotype was counted ten times or more. V and J are TRBV7-8 and TRBJ1-1; D perhaps matches TRBD1 (6 bases). Trimming took 8 bases from V and 5 from J, leaving 15 bases between them. The CDR3 is 13 amino acids. Germline V lookup: CDR1 SGHVS, CDR2 FQNEAQ. CDR3 residues: CASRLRGVTEAFF. Here the CDR3 DNA reads TGTGCCAGCCGCCTCAGGGGAGTTACTGAAGCTTTCTTT.

This clonotype was seen repeatedly, ten times or more. The chain combines TRBV10-3 with TRBJ1-1; no firm D call. V gave up 2 bases and J gave up 0 bases, with 10 bases separating them. Germline CDR1 reads ENHRY; CDR2 reads SYGVKD. The CDR3 is made up of 15 amino acids. CDR3 amino acids: CAISEPYGLNTEAFF. DNA of the CDR3: TGTGCCATCAGTGAGCCCTACGGGCTGAACACTGAAGCTTTCTTT.

This clonotype has at least ten counts. The chain has TRBV28 and TRBJ1-5, with unresolved D. There are 13 residues in the CDR3. With 2 bases removed from V and 11 bases from J, the gap between germline ends came to 13 bases. Germline CDR1 and CDR2: MDHEN and SYDVKM. The DNA of the CDR3 is TGTGCCAGCAGTTTAAAGGTGCCAAGGGCCCAGCATTTT. This sequence encodes CASSLKVPRAQHF.

This clonotype was counted at least ten times. The V gene is TRBV6-2 or TRBV6-3, the J gene TRBJ2-3; D gene uncertain. Trimming cost V 5 bases and J 6 bases, with 12 bases left between them. The CDR3 runs to 13 residues. The germline V gene has CDR1 MNHEY and CDR2 SVGEGT. CDR3 coding DNA: TGTGCCAGCAGTGCATGGGTCCCCGATACGCAGTATTTT. Protein: CASSAWVPDTQYF.

This clonotype was observed many times. V and J are TRBV7-8 and TRBJ1-1; D is unclear. Per the germline V gene, CDR1 is SGHVS and CDR2 is FQNEAQ. Trimming took off 5 bases at V and 0 bases at J, with 7 bases between the two ends. CDR3 length equals 13 residues. CDR3 in amino acids: CASSLDMNTEAFF. CDR3 coding DNA: TGTGCCAGCAGCCTGGATATGAACACTGAAGCTTTCTTT.

In its sample, this clonotype was seen many times. The rearrangement joins TRBV7-2 to TRBJ2-7; 7 bases agree with TRBD1. With 5 bases clipped from V and 0 bases from J, the junction kept 10 bases outside the gene matches. CDR1 and CDR2 from the germline V gene are SGHTA and FQGNSA. The CDR3 is 16 residues long. CDR3 sequence: CASSPDRARSSYEQYF. The CDR3 DNA sequence: TGTGCCAGCAGCCCCGACAGGGCGAGAAGCTCCTACGAGCAGTACTTC.

This clonotype was seen ten or more times. CDR3 protein: CAIRPGNNYGYTF. CDR3 in DNA: TGTGCCATCCGCCCCGGGAATAACTATGGCTACACCTTC. V is TRBV6-2 or TRBV6-3 and J is TRBJ1-2; D not certain. The germline V gene has CDR1 MNHEY and CDR2 SVGEGT. There are 13 residues in the CDR3. Trimming took 10 bases from V and 1 from J, leaving 13 bases between them.